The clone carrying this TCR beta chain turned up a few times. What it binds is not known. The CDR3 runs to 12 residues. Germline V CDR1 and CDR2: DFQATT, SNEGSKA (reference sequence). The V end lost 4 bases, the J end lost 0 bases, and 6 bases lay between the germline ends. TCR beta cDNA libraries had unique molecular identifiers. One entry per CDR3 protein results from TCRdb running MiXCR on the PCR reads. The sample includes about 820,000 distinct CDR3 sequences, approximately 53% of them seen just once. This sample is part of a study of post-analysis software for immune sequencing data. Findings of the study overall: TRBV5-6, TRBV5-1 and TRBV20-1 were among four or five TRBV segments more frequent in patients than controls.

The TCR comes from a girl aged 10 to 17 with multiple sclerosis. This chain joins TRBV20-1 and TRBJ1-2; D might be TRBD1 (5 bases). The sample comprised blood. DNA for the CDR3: TGCAGTGCTATCAGGGCTAACTATGGCTACACCTTC. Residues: CSAIRANYGYTF.